The present T cell receptor beta chain was sequenced within a study of CD8+ T cells in alopecia areata. Treatment: oral pan-JAK inhibitor, 5-10 mg twice daily. From PBMCs, CD4+ and CD8+ T cells were sorted. Investigators isolated RNA and reverse transcribed it into cDNA to act as the sequencing template. Clones were read by immunoSEQ multiplex PCR, and TCRdb kept only the in-frame ones, dropping some. Of a few hundred thousand clones listed, 50% to 70% are singletons. The V end was cut by 1 base, the J end by 0 bases, with 6 bases between. The V gene's germline CDR1 is SGHVS and CDR2 FQNEAQ. The CDR3 totals 14 residues.

The chain links TRBV7-8 to TRBJ2-5; no firm D call. The sample was CD4+ T cells sorted from blood, taken at week 4, from a patient treated with tofacitinib. The receptor comes from a human donor with alopecia areata. For the CDR3, the DNA is TGTGCCAGCAGCTTAGTGCGGTACCAAGAGACCCAGTACTTC. The encoded protein is CASSLVRYQETQYF. The full variable domain, rest sourced from reference TRBV7-8 and TRBJ2-5, is GAGVSQSPRYKVAKRGQDVALRCDPISGHVSLFWYQQALGQGPEFLTYFQNEAQLDKSGLPSDRFFAERPEGSVSTLKIQRTQQEDSAVYLCASSLVRYQETQYFGPGTRLLVL.